The rows below give T cell receptor beta chains drawn from one sample of a study of blood T cell repertoires in COVID-19. Assay used: immunoSEQ multiplex PCR; TCRdb lists only in-frame clones, some missing. The table has over 200,000 clones, roughly 90% seen once. Sequencing was carried out using peripheral blood. The receptors stem from an older woman with acute or convalescent COVID-19. Both conserved end residues are part of each CDR3. D genes are given only for firm matches. Clone size appears in some rows only: once, few, many, or a class for an expanded clone.

>.|TRBD1|TRBJ1-1|TRBV19
TGTGCCAGTCTCATGTACAGGGGGCGCGGCACTGAAGCTTTCTTT
CASLMYRGRGTEAFF
>.|.|TRBJ1-2|TRBV5-1
TGCGCCAGCAGCTTGGCCCAGGGAACCGAGGGCTACACCTTC
CASSLAQGTEGYTF
>.|.|TRBJ2-3|TRBV7-2
TGTGCCAGCAGCTTATGGGGGAGTGGGACTAGCACAGATACGCAGTATTTT
CASSLWGSGTSTDTQYF
>once|TRBD1|TRBJ1-2|TRBV10-3
TGTGCCATCAGCCGCGGACAGGAGGGCTATGGCTACACCTTC
CAISRGQEGYGYTF
>.|TRBD2|TRBJ2-3|TRBV19
TGTGCCAGTAGTAACAGGGGTATGGGACTAGCAGGGGCAGATACGCAGTATTTT
CASSNRGMGLAGADTQYF
>.|TRBD2|TRBJ2-2|TRBV5-4
TGTGCCAGCAGTCACCCAGCGGGGGGGCTTAACGCGAACACCGGGGAGCTGTTTTTT
CASSHPAGGLNANTGELFF
>.|TRBD1|TRBJ1-5|TRBV25-1
TGTGCCAGCAGTGGGGACGACAGGGGGCATCTTCAGCCCCAGCATTTT
CASSGDDRGHLQPQHF
>once|TRBD1|TRBJ1-6|TRBV6-5
TGTGCCAGCAGTACGACCGGGACAGGCAATTCACCCCTCCACTTT
CASSTTGTGNSPLHF
>.|.|TRBJ1-2|TRBV7-2
TGTGCCAGCAGCTTAGCGGTAAAGGGGAAAGCTAACTATGGCTACACCTTC
CASSLAVKGKANYGYTF
>.|.|TRBJ1-1|TRBV7-9
TGTGCCAGCAGCCGAGGGAGCGTGAACACTGAAGCTTTCTTT
CASSRGSVNTEAFF
>.|TRBD2|TRBJ2-6|TRBV5-4
TGTGCCAGCAGCTCCAAACTAGCGGGGGTCTCTGGGGCCAACGTCCTGACTTTC
CASSSKLAGVSGANVLTF
>.|.|TRBJ2-7|TRBV2
TGTGCCAGCAGTGACCTAGGCCGCTACGAGCAGTACTTC
CASSDLGRYEQYF
>.|TRBD1|TRBJ1-1|TRBV19
TGTGCCAGTAGGGACAGGGGTTTAGCAGACACTGAAGCTTTCTTT
CASRDRGLADTEAFF
>.|.|TRBJ2-7|TRBV7-2
TGTGCCAGCAGCCTGCGACAGACAACCTACGAGCAGTACTTC
CASSLRQTTYEQYF
>.|TRBD1|TRBJ1-6|TRBV7-6
TGTGCCAGCAGCCAGGGACAGGGGAAGTTTGGGGATTCACCCCTCCACTTT
CASSQGQGKFGDSPLHF
>once|.|TRBJ1-2|TRBV19
TGTGCCAGTAGTACCGTCCCGCTATTGGGCTACACCTTC
CASSTVPLLGYTF
>.|.|TRBJ1-2|TRBV19
TGTGCCAGTAGTATATACCCCCCGGAGCAGGGGAAACATGGCTACACCTTC
CASSIYPPEQGKHGYTF
>.|TRBD1|TRBJ2-7|TRBV3-1/TRBV3-2
TGTGCCAGCAGACTCAGACCGGGACAGACCTACGAGCAGTACTTC
CASRLRPGQTYEQYF
>.|.|TRBJ2-5|TRBV3-1/TRBV3-2
TGTGCCAGCAGCCAAAGGGGGATCAGGGAGACCCAGTACTTC
CASSQRGIRETQYF
>.|TRBD2|TRBJ2-3|TRBV6-2/TRBV6-3
TGTGCCAGCAGTTACGGCGGCACTAGCGGGAGGGTGGGCACAGATACGCAGTATTTT
CASSYGGTSGRVGTDTQYF
>once|TRBD1|TRBJ2-1|TRBV6-2/TRBV6-3
TGTGCCAGCAGTGCTGACAGGGGATTGAGTGAGCAGTTCTTC
CASSADRGLSEQFF
>.|.|TRBJ1-3|TRBV5-5
TGTGCCAGCAGCCGCACCGGGGAGGGAAACACCATATATTTT
CASSRTGEGNTIYF
>.|.|TRBJ2-7|TRBV28
TGTGCCAGCAGACCAACAGGGTTGGACGAGCAGTACTTC
CASRPTGLDEQYF
>few|TRBD1|TRBJ2-2|TRBV19
TGTGCCAGTAGTCCCCAGGGGGCGCGGACCGGGGAGCTGTTTTTT
CASSPQGARTGELFF
>.|TRBD2|TRBJ2-1|TRBV5-1
TGCGCCAGCAGCTTTTCTAGCGGGAGAGATGAGCAGTTCTTC
CASSFSSGRDEQFF
>.|TRBD1|TRBJ2-5|TRBV29-1
TGCAGCGTTGGCTACAGGGGCTCTGGGGAGACCCAGTACTTC
CSVGYRGSGETQYF
>.|.|TRBJ1-1|TRBV25-1
TGTGCCAGCAGTGAATATAAGAGGGGGACACCTGAGGCTTTCTTT
CASSEYKRGTPEAFF
>.|TRBD1|TRBJ1-1|TRBV5-1
TGCGCCAGCAGCGGGACAGGGGCGGTCACTGAAGCTTTCTTT
CASSGTGAVTEAFF